The 23 T cell receptor beta chains reported below all come from one sample, sequenced in a study of T cell responses to AZD1222 COVID-19 vaccine. Produced via immunoSEQ multiplex PCR; TCRdb's table is partial and in-frame only. The repertoire holds about 120,000 clones, with 85% to 90% as singletons. This specimen was peripheral blood, taken 28 days after the second AZD1222 dose. The receptors were gathered from an adult who received the AZD1222 COVID-19 vaccine.

The sample holds a few counts of this clone. V usage is TRBV7-9 and J usage is TRBJ2-1; D possibly corresponds to TRBD2 (6 bases). The CDR3 sequence is 16 residues long. The V end lost 5 bases, the J end lost 2 bases, and 16 bases lay between the germline ends. Germline-derived CDR1 and CDR2 are SEHNR and FQNEAQ (reference sequence). The CDR3 sequence is CASSPPSGPTYNEQFF. CDR3 nucleotides: TGTGCCAGCAGCCCTCCCAGCGGGCCAACCTACAATGAGCAGTTCTTC.

V usage is TRBV4-3 and J usage is TRBJ2-3, with 8 bases identical to TRBD2. The CDR3 length is 20 residues. With 0 bases clipped from V and 3 bases from J, the junction kept 17 bases outside the gene matches. In germline, CDR1 is LGHNA, CDR2 YSLEER. CDR3 region: CASSQDPAGALSRRTDTQYF. The CDR3 DNA is TGCGCCAGCAGCCAAGATCCAGCGGGGGCCCTATCGCGACGGACAGATACGCAGTATTTT.

J is TRBJ1-1 and V is TRBV30; TRBD1 matches at 7 bases. Germline values: CDR1 GTSNPN, CDR2 SVGIG (reference sequence). Germline trimming cut 5 bases from V and 6 bases from J; bases unmatched to any gene: 6. The CDR3 is 12 residues long. The CDR3 DNA sequence: TGTGCCTGGGATGACAGGGTCTCTGAAGCTTTCTTT. Translation gives CAWDDRVSEAFF. The full variable domain, completed using reference TRBV30 and TRBJ1-1, is SQTIHQWPATLVQPVGSPLSLECTVEGTSNPNLYWYRQAAGRGLQLLFYSVGIGQISSEVPQNLSASRPQDRQFILSSKKLLLSDSGFYLCAWDDRVSEAFFGQGTRLTVV.

The chain carries TRBV11-2 and TRBJ1-4; 7 bases are shared with TRBD1. Germline V gene data show CDR1 as SGHAT and CDR2 as FQNNGV. This CDR3 comprises 16 residues. The trim removed 1 base at V and 7 bases at J, leaving 9 bases unmatched. The CDR3 DNA reads as TGTGCCAGCAGCTTAGGACAGGGTAATTGGGGTGAAAAACTGTTTTTT. Translated, it gives CASSLGQGNWGEKLFF. Full variable domain (missing parts from reference TRBV11-2 and TRBJ1-4): EAGVAQSPRYKIIEKRQSVAFWCNPISGHATLYWYQQILGQGPKLLIQFQNNGVVDDSQLPKDRFSAERLKGVDSTLKIQPAKLEDSAVYLCASSLGQGNWGEKLFFGSGTQLSVL.

The CDR3 sequence: CASRTTHTSGNTIYF. The DNA of the CDR3 is TGTGCCAGCCGCACAACCCACACCTCTGGAAACACCATATATTTT. The chain combines TRBV6-5 with TRBJ1-3; D is unresolved. V gave up 8 bases and J gave up 0 bases, with 14 bases separating them. Germline CDR1 is MNHEY and CDR2 is SVGAGI. The CDR3 has 15 residues.

The chain employs TRBV7-9 and TRBJ2-3; maybe TRBD1 (6 bases). The V gene's germline CDR1 is SEHNR and CDR2 FQNEAQ (reference sequence). The V end was cut by 4 bases, the J end by 2 bases, with 10 bases between. The CDR3 length is 14 residues. The CDR3 region is CASSYTGNTDTQYF. CDR3 bases: TGTGCCAGCAGCTATACAGGGAACACAGATACGCAGTATTTT.

The CDR3 region has the DNA TGTGCCAGCAGCTTGGGGGGGGCCTACTATGGCTACACCTTC. Protein sequence: CASSLGGAYYGYTF. The V gene is TRBV7-9, the J gene TRBJ1-2; maybe TRBD1 (6 bases). There are 14 residues in the CDR3. V dropped 3 bases and J dropped 3 bases, with 11 bases sitting between them. CDR1 is SEHNR, CDR2 FQNEAQ, per germline (reference sequence).

The V gene is TRBV11-2, the J gene TRBJ2-5; D uncertain. Looked up from germline, CDR1 is SGHAT and CDR2 is FQNNGV. Trimming took 8 bases from V and 9 from J, leaving 19 bases between them. This CDR3 spans 13 amino acids. CDR3 in amino acids: CASGRGALGSQYF. For the CDR3, the DNA is TGTGCCAGCGGTCGTGGTGCGCTGGGGTCCCAGTACTTC.

Comment on this clone: Mismatch with germline at one junction end may stem from a read error. The rearrangement links TRBV6-5 to TRBJ1-2; D uncertain. This CDR3 spans 14 amino acids. Per the germline V gene, CDR1 is MNHEY and CDR2 is SVGAGI. The CDR3 DNA sequence: TGTGCCAGCAGTGACTCCATAGGGTTCTATGGCTACACCTTC. Its protein is CASSDSIGFYGYTF.

The chain employs TRBV30 and TRBJ1-5; D remains ambiguous. The CDR3 has 12 amino acids. Germline lookup yields CDR1 GTSNPN and CDR2 SVGIG (reference sequence). V lost 1 base and J lost 5, with 6 bases in between. In DNA form, the CDR3 reads TGTGCCTGGAGTGCTTTGGATCAGCCCCAGCATTTT. Protein product: CAWSALDQPQHF.

V is TRBV5-1 and J is TRBJ1-2; weak D call: TRBD1 (6 bases). This CDR3 has 14 amino acids. Per germline, CDR1 SGHRS and CDR2 YFSETQ. The ends were cut back, 5 bases at V and 8 bases at J, with 19 bases in the middle. CDR3 loop: CASSFEMGASGYTF. The DNA of the CDR3 is TGCGCCAGCAGTTTCGAGATGGGGGCGTCCGGCTACACCTTC.

The chain is built from TRBV6-6 and TRBJ1-1, with D possibly TRBD1 on 6 matching bases. The V gene's germline CDR1 is MNHNY and CDR2 SVGAGI (reference sequence). With 7 bases removed from V and 7 bases from J, the gap between germline ends came to 10 bases. This CDR3 comprises 11 residues. The CDR3 sequence: CASKGGVEAFF. CDR3 coding DNA: TGTGCCAGCAAGGGGGGGGTTGAAGCTTTCTTT.

V and J are TRBV19 and TRBJ1-4, with D tentatively TRBD1 (5 bases). The CDR3 extends over 15 amino acids. Germline-derived CDR1 and CDR2 are LNHDA and SQIVND (reference sequence). Trimming took 5 bases from V and 8 from J, leaving 18 bases between them. CDR3 sequence: CASSWDRGPTEKLFF. The DNA of the CDR3 is TGTGCCAGTAGTTGGGACCGGGGCCCTACCGAAAAACTGTTTTTT.

The chain recombines TRBV11-1 with TRBJ1-3; TRBD1 matches at 8 bases. Germline CDR1 and CDR2: SGHAT and FQDESV (reference sequence). The CDR3 extends over 14 amino acids. V was clipped by 5 bases and J by 3 bases; unmatched bases: 3. CDR3 coding DNA: TGTGCCAGCAGCCCAGGACAGGGTGGAAACACCATATATTTT. Translating gives CASSPGQGGNTIYF.

A single count supports this clone. This rearrangement joins TRBV30 to TRBJ2-7; TRBD2 matches 10 bases. Germline V lookup: CDR1 GTSNPN, CDR2 SVGIG (reference sequence). The CDR3 has 14 amino acids. The V and J ends lost 1 base and 13 bases, in that order; junction bases with no gene match: 13. DNA for the CDR3: TGTGCCTGGAGTGAGGGGCTAGCGGGGGCGGCGTTTTACTTC. Encoded protein: CAWSEGLAGAAFYF.

The J gene is TRBJ2-7, the V gene TRBV28; 9 positions match TRBD2. The V segment lost 5 bases and the J segment 1 base; nucleotides outside the gene matches: 6. Germline assignment: CDR1 MDHEN and CDR2 SYDVKM. This CDR3 has 15 amino acids. The CDR3 region has the DNA TGTGCCAGCAGTCCTAGCGGGGATTATTCCTACGAGCAGTACTTC. Encoded protein: CASSPSGDYSYEQYF.

The chain employs TRBV7-2 and TRBJ1-1, with TRBD1 as a possible D gene (6 bases). Germline loops: CDR1 SGHTA, CDR2 FQGNSA. The germline V and J ends were trimmed by 3 bases and 10 bases, with 21 bases remaining between them. This CDR3 contains 15 residues. DNA of the CDR3: TGTGCCAGCAGCTTCGGTTTGGGCCTCGAGGGGGGAGCTTTCTTT. Translating it yields CASSFGLGLEGGAFF. The full variable domain, completed using reference TRBV7-2 and TRBJ1-1, is GAGVSQSPSNKVTEKGKDVELRCDPISGHTALYWYRQSLGQGLEFLIYFQGNSAPDKSGLPSDRFSAERTGGSVSTLTIQRTQQEDSAVYLCASSFGLGLEGGAFFGQGTRLTVV.

The chain recombines TRBV12-5 with TRBJ1-4; possibly TRBD1 for D (6 bases). Germline V gene data show CDR1 as LGHNT and CDR2 as FRNRAP. Between the trimmed V and J ends, which lost 1 base and 0 bases, there was a span of 9 bases. CDR3 length equals 16 residues. The CDR3 loop is CASGLGTAATNEKLFF. CDR3 bases: TGTGCTAGTGGTTTGGGGACAGCTGCAACTAATGAAAAACTGTTTTTT.

The chain recombines TRBV6-6 with TRBJ2-3; D ambiguous. The germline V gene encodes CDR1 MNHNY and CDR2 SVGAGI (reference sequence). V shed 2 bases and J shed 5 bases, with 5 bases lying between them. CDR3 length: 12 residues. CDR3 coding DNA: TGTGCCAGCAGTTACCCGGGAGATACGCAGTATTTT. Translated, it gives CASSYPGDTQYF.

The V call is TRBV12-3 or TRBV12-4, the J call TRBJ1-2, with D perhaps TRBD1 (6 bases). Trimming removed 4 bases from V and 5 bases from J, with 11 bases in between. The CDR3 length is 13 residues. The CDR3 sequence: CASSYGTTYGYTF. In DNA, the CDR3 is TGTGCCAGCAGTTACGGGACAACTTATGGCTACACCTTC.

The DNA of the CDR3 is TGTGCCAGTAGTCCTACTTCCAGGGGCTATGGCTACACCTTC. It codes for CASSPTSRGYGYTF. The rearrangement joins TRBV19 to TRBJ1-2; tentative D call: TRBD1 (6 bases). Looked up from germline, CDR1 is LNHDA and CDR2 is SQIVND (reference sequence). V was shortened by 5 bases and J by 4 bases, with 14 bases between the two germline ends. This CDR3 region has 14 residues.

As for this clone: The same CDR3 arises from other DNA sequences in this sample as well. The chain has TRBV7-2 and TRBJ1-1; D remains unclear. Germline V CDR1 and CDR2: SGHTA, FQGNSA. This CDR3 has 14 amino acids. With 2 bases removed from V and 2 bases from J, the gap between germline ends came to 9 bases. Written as DNA, the CDR3 is TGTGCCAGCAGCTTATTCCAGGCCAACACTGAAGCTTTCTTT. Protein sequence: CASSLFQANTEAFF. Full variable domain (rest looked up from reference TRBV7-2 and TRBJ1-1): GAGVSQSPSNKVTEKGKDVELRCDPISGHTALYWYRQSLGQGLEFLIYFQGNSAPDKSGLPSDRFSAERTGGSVSTLTIQRTQQEDSAVYLCASSLFQANTEAFFGQGTRLTVV.

The V gene is TRBV9, the J gene TRBJ1-1; TRBD1 matches at 7 bases. Trimming removed 0 bases from V and 7 bases from J; junction bases left unmatched: 9. CDR3 length: 15 residues. Germline V CDR1 and CDR2: SGDLS, YYNGEE. CDR3 protein: CASSVAPTGKGEAFF. The CDR3 DNA is TGTGCCAGCAGCGTAGCCCCGACAGGGAAGGGTGAAGCTTTCTTT.